What follows are 6 T cell receptor beta chains derived from one specimen sequenced in a study of CD4 T cells in relation to SARS-CoV-2 and coronaviruses. The unexposed donors gave CD4+ T cells in about 2011-2019, prior to COVID-19. CD4+ T cells were isolated from the cells after 10 days of culture. What these receptors recognize is not known. Clones were read by immunoSEQ multiplex PCR, and TCRdb kept only the in-frame ones, dropping some. The data show about 23,000 clones, roughly 76% seen once. What was sequenced was CD4+ T cells from PBMCs, cultured in vitro. The receptors were sampled from a human donor in good health.

V is TRBV24-1 and J is TRBJ2-1; possible D gene TRBD2, 5 bases. Germline lookup yields CDR1 KGHDR and CDR2 SFDVKD. The V end was cut by 3 bases, the J end by 9 bases, with 11 bases between. This CDR3 region has 13 residues. This chain's CDR3 is CATSDGPRGEQFF. The CDR3 bases are TGTGCCACCAGTGATGGGCCCCGGGGTGAGCAGTTCTTC.

V gene TRBV5-6 combines with J gene TRBJ2-5; D not certain. The CDR3 loop spans 11 amino acids. CDR1 and CDR2 from the germline V gene are SGHDT and YYEEEE. Trimming cost V 0 bases and J 3 bases, with 0 bases left between them. DNA for the CDR3: TGTGCCAGCAGCTTGGAAGAGACCCAGTACTTC. Translation gives CASSLEETQYF.

The CDR3 bases are TGTGCCAGCCGAAGACAGGGTAGTGGCAATGAGCAGTTCTTC. It specifies CASRRQGSGNEQFF. The V and J genes are TRBV19 and TRBJ2-1; 7 bases line up with TRBD1. V lost 9 bases and J lost 6; bases outside the gene matches: 11. This CDR3 spans 14 amino acids. Germline V gene sequence: CDR1 LNHDA, CDR2 SQIVND (reference sequence).

The chain recombines TRBV6-6 with TRBJ1-1; D unclear. V lost 10 bases and J 1 base, leaving 19 bases between the germline ends. Germline V lookup: CDR1 MNHNY, CDR2 SVGAGI (reference sequence). The CDR3 is 15 residues long. CDR3 amino acids: CATNLSGRGNTEAFF. DNA of the CDR3: TGTGCCACTAACTTGTCCGGACGAGGGAACACTGAAGCTTTCTTT.

This chain uses TRBV5-1 with TRBJ2-3; D remains unclear. Per the germline V gene, CDR1 is SGHRS and CDR2 is YFSETQ. With 5 bases removed from V and 2 bases from J, the gap between germline ends came to 12 bases. The CDR3 totals 14 residues. CDR3 residues: CASRENQHTDTQYF. CDR3 DNA: TGCGCCAGCAGAGAGAACCAACACACAGATACGCAGTATTTT.

The chain carries TRBV4-3 and TRBJ2-3; tentative D call: TRBD2 (6 bases). The CDR3 contains 16 residues. V gave up 0 bases and J gave up 1 base, with 11 bases separating them. CDR1 is LGHNA and CDR2 is YSLEER in the germline V gene. CDR3 amino acids: CASSQEVAGRTDTQYF. CDR3 in DNA: TGCGCCAGCAGCCAAGAGGTTGCGGGGCGCACAGATACGCAGTATTTT.